This TCR beta chain was captured by sequencing in a study of CD8 T cells in Susac syndrome (dated by TCRdb to the late 2010s). A note on the overall study: Repertoire sequencing was used to test whether CD8+ T cell activation and differentiation in Susac syndrome was antigen driven. What the work shows at the level of the full study, not this receptor alone: The number of individuals in the TCR sequencing and HLA analysis was recognized as being relatively small.

CDR1 SGHTA and CDR2 FQGNSA were looked up in the germline V gene. Relative to germline, V is 4 bases shorter and J is 1 base shorter, with 12 bases between their ends. Measured from the cysteine to the phenylalanine, the CDR3 is 15 residues long. Left in the record is the CDR3 DNA by itself, 45 bases read in frame from the first base. Of note for this clonotype: Its antigen is currently not known. No per-base quality is available; no much larger clone lies one base away.

Peripheral blood CD8+ and CD4+ T cells from healthy donors, Susac syndrome patients and multiple sclerosis patients were profiled by high-throughput TCR beta sequencing. The multiple sclerosis controls were treatment-naive patients who had stable or active relapsing-remitting disease and met the revised McDonald criteria. CD8+ TEMRA cells were enriched by FACS, while bulk CD8+ and CD4+ T cells were purified by magnetic negative isolation. Blood was collected in EDTA tubes and processed within 24 hours, with PBMCs isolated through density gradient centrifugation. PBMCs intended for TCR sequencing were cryopreserved in liquid nitrogen and thawed later in a water bath at 37 degrees C. A purity of at least 90% was achieved for sorted or isolated CD4+, CD8+ and CD8+ TEMRA cells. RNA was extracted with the RNeasy kit and roughly 0.5 to 1 ug was reverse transcribed using random hexamers. The immunoSEQ multiplex PCR assay, covering 54 Vbeta and 13 Jbeta segments, was used to amplify TCR beta CDR3 regions. To correct PCR amplification bias, a synthetic template baseline was used for both primer optimization and computational correction. The paper's data handling went like this. Reads were annotated to V, D and J genes according to IMGT and were analyzed with immunoSEQ Analyzer, with only productive sequences retained. Clonality was computed as one minus Shannon entropy normalized by log2 of the number of productive unique sequences. For each patient and control, public and private clones were evaluated among the 100 most prevalent clones. A clone was defined as Susac-specific if it was absent from the healthy and MS cohorts, from some 980 published viral clones and from other ImmuneACCESS disease sequences. TCRdb reran the public reads through fastp at Q25 and MiXCR, keeping productive beta chains. Every distinct CDR3 protein forms one entry, paired with its most common genes and DNA. TCRdb's processing, not the authors', yielded these V and J calls. This sample comprises some 110,000 distinct CDR3 sequences, 85% to 95% of them detected only once. The top ten clonotypes cover just under 0.095% of the sample.

The TCR sequence derives from a human donor with multiple sclerosis. Sample: CD4+ T cells from PBMCs. In this chain, TRBV7-2 is recombined with TRBJ2-3, with TRBD1 as a weak D call on 6 bases. The bases read TGTGCCAGCAGCTCAGGGGCGGCCCGCACAGATACGCAGTATTTT. Its translation is CASSSGAARTDTQYF.